The clone carrying this TCR beta chain was detected many times. Its antigen is currently unknown. Indicated time point: baseline, week 1 (first vaccination visit). Documented treatment: pre-vaccination baseline after standard-of-care therapy. Newly diagnosed WHO grade 3 or 4 IDH1-mutant, ATRX-lost astrocytomas were identified in the donors. The entry originates in a study of a mutant IDH1 vaccine in newly diagnosed glioma. Study-level background: Treatment recipients were roughly 62% male and around 40% female, and their mean age was about 40 years. Therapy received beforehand was radiotherapy, temozolomide, or both, with most patients given both. Study-level findings and limits: Under 95% of patients showed vaccine-induced immune responses across multiple MHC alleles.

V lost 3 bases and J lost 5; bases outside the gene matches: 2. The CDR3 consists of 14 residues. Germline assignment: CDR1 GTSNPN and CDR2 SVGIG (reference sequence). Only in-frame clones appear in the TCRdb table, and some are missing; sequencing was by immunoSEQ multiplex PCR. The sample carries just under 95,000 clones, roughly 78% recorded once. The material sequenced was PBMCs, taken from a glioma patient treated with radiotherapy, temozolomide or both. The sequence came from a man aged 35-49 years with glioma. The rearrangement joins TRBV30 to TRBJ1-4; 11 nucleotides agree with TRBD1. CDR3 amino acids: CAWRGDRGNEKLFF. The CDR3 nucleotides read TGTGCCTGGAGGGGGGACAGGGGGAATGAAAAACTGTTTTTT.